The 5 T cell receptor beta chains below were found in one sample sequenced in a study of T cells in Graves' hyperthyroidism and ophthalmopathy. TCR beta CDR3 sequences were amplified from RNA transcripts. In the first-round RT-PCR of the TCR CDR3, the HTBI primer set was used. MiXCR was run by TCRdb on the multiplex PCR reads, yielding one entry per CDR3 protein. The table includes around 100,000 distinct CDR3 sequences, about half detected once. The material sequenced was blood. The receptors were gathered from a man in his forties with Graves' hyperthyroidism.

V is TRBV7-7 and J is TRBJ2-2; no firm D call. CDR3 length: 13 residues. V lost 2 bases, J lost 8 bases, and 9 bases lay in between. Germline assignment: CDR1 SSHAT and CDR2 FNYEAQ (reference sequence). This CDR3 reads CASSLNPAGELFF. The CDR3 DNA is TGTGCCAGCAGCTTAAATCCAGCGGGGGAGCTGTTTTTT.

CDR3 bases: TGTGCCAGCAGCGAAGCGGGGCAGGGCTACACCTTC. Residues: CASSEAGQGYTF. The V gene is TRBV5-6, the J gene TRBJ1-2; D perhaps matches TRBD1 (5 bases). CDR3 length: 12 amino acids. Germline values: CDR1 SGHDT, CDR2 YYEEEE. V lost 4 bases to trimming and J lost 8 bases, with 12 bases between them. The variable domain in full, completed from reference TRBV5-6 and TRBJ1-2, reads DAGVTQSPTHLIKTRGQQVTLRCSPKSGHDTVSWYQQALGQGPQFIFQYYEEEERQRGNFPDRFSGHQFPNYSSELNVNALLLGDSALYLCASSEAGQGYTFGSGTRLTVV.

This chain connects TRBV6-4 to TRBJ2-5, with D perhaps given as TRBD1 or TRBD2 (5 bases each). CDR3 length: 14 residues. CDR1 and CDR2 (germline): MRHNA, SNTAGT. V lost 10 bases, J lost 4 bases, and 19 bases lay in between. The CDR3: CAIRLTGPRETQYF. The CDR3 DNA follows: TGTGCCATCAGACTAACGGGGCCCCGAGAGACCCAGTACTTC.

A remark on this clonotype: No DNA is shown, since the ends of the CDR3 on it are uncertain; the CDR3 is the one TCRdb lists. This chain's CDR3 is CASSFYICSARTGERGYTF. This sequence joins TRBV7-9 and TRBJ1-2; whether TRBD1, the table's D call, matches the DNA was not checked. The CDR3 is 19 amino acids long, termini counted. Germline V lookup: CDR1 SEHNR, CDR2 FQNEAQ (reference sequence).

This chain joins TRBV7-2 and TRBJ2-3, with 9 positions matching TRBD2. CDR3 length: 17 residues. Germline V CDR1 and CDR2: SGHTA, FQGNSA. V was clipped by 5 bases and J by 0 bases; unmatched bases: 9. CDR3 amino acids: CASSQEGLASSTDTQYF. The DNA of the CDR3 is TGTGCCAGCAGCCAAGAAGGACTAGCGTCTAGCACAGATACGCAGTATTTT.